This T cell receptor beta chain was sequenced for a study of control samples from healthy donors and cancer patients. Profiling relied on immunoSEQ multiplex PCR, and the TCRdb table lists in-frame clones only, not all of them. Altogether 150,000 to 200,000 clones are present, 70% to 90% being singletons, with the ten largest covering 9.5% to 15%. CDR1 is SGHDT and CDR2 is YYEEEE in the germline V gene. V lost 3 bases, J lost 1 base, and 22 bases lay in between. CDR3 size: 18 residues. Input material: blood. The source is a man aged 25-45 years in good health. The chain combines TRBV5-6 with TRBJ1-1; D is unclear. CDR3 residues: CASSYIQRVSGWNTEAFF. Here the CDR3 DNA reads TGTGCCAGCAGCTACATTCAACGGGTCTCGGGGTGGAACACTGAAGCTTTCTTT.